The rows below give T cell receptor beta chains drawn from one sample of a study of shared clonotypes between healthy human individuals. The method was immunoSEQ multiplex PCR; TCRdb's version includes in-frame clones alone and lacks a portion of them. The data hold roughly 2,300,000 clones, with about 90% observed a single time. Sequenced sample: naive CD4+ T cells from PBMCs. The receptor set was obtained from a man between 18 and 29 years old in good health. Some clones in this sample may be carry-over from other donors' samples. The CDR3 runs from the conserved cysteine through the conserved F or W. A D gene is named only where the DNA matches it firmly. Clone size appears in some rows only: once, few, many, or a class for an expanded clone.

TRBV28	TRBJ1-2	TRBD1	NA	CASSPGGRYGYTF	TGTGCCAGCAGTCCAGGGGGACGCTATGGCTACACCTTC
TRBV10-2	TRBJ1-6	NA	NA	CASSQNTHSPLHF	TGCGCCAGTTCTCAGAATACTCATTCACCCCTCCACTTT
TRBV10-3	TRBJ1-2	TRBD1	NA	CAISAFRDRDGYTF	TGTGCCATCAGTGCGTTCCGGGACAGGGACGGCTACACCTTC
TRBV6-7	TRBJ2-1	NA	NA	CASSSLDRFYNEQFF	TGTGCCAGCAGTTCCCTCGACAGGTTCTACAATGAGCAGTTCTTC
TRBV10-3	TRBJ2-5	TRBD2	NA	CAISEPRAGTKETQYF	TGTGCCATCAGTGAGCCTCGGGCCGGGACTAAAGAGACCCAGTACTTC
TRBV28	TRBJ1-1	NA	few	CASSLGGGGNTEAFF	TGTGCCAGCAGTTTAGGGGGCGGGGGAAACACTGAAGCTTTCTTT
TRBV30	TRBJ1-4	NA	NA	CASSVAVLSNEKLFF	TGTGCCTCCTCGGTGGCAGTGCTTTCGAATGAAAAACTGTTTTTT
TRBV5-1	TRBJ1-6	NA	NA	CASSRNRPRPPLHF	TGCGCCAGCAGCCGTAACCGACCCCGGCCACCCCTCCACTTT
TRBV7-3	TRBJ1-1	NA	NA	CASSLSGNTEAFF	TGTGCCAGCAGCTTATCGGGGAACACTGAAGCTTTCTTT
TRBV28	TRBJ1-1	NA	NA	CASSLVQMNTEAFF	TGTGCCAGCAGTTTAGTACAGATGAACACTGAAGCTTTCTTT